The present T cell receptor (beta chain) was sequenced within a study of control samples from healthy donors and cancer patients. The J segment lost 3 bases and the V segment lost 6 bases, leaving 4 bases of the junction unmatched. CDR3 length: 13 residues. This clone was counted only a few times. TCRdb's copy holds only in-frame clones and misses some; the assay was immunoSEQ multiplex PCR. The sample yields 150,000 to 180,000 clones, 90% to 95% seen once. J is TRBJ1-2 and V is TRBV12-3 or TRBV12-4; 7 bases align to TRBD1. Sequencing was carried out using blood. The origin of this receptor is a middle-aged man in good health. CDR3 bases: TGTGCCAGCAGGCTAGGGACAGACTATGGCTACACCTTC. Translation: CASRLGTDYGYTF.